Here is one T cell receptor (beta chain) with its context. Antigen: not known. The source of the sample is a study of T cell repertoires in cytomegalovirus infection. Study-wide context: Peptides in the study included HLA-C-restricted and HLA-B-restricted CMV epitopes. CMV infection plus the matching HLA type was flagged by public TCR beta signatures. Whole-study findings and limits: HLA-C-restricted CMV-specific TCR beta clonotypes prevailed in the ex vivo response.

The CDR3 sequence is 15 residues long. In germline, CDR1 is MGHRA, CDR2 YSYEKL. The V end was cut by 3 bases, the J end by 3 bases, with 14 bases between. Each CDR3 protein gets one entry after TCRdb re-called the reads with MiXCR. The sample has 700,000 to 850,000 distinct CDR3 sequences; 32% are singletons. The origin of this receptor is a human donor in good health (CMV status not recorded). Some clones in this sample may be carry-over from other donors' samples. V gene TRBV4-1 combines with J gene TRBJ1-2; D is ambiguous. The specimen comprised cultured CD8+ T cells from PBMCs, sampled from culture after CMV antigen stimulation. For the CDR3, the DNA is TGCGCCAGCAGCCAGAAACAGAGTAATGACTATGGCTACACCTTC. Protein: CASSQKQSNDYGYTF.